This note documents a single T cell receptor (beta chain) sequence. Its antigen remains unidentified. No much larger clone is present one base from it, and per-base qualities are unavailable. The record originates from a study of OX40 agonist ivuxolimab in advanced cancers. At the level of the whole study: Ivuxolimab was a fully human IgG2 agonistic monoclonal antibody targeting the costimulatory receptor OX40 (CD134). Intravenous ivuxolimab was administered to patients every 2 weeks at six dose levels: 0.01, 0.1, 0.3, 1.5, 3 and 10 mg/kg. Of the approximately 50 patients in dose escalation, some 20 had hepatocellular carcinoma, roughly 15 had melanoma, 9 had renal cell carcinoma and 9 had head and neck cancer. In the dose-escalation cohort, more than 75% of patients were male, and the mean age was around 60 years, with a range of roughly 23 to 85. Patients were allowed to have had prior anti-PD-1, anti-PD-L1 or anti-CTLA-4 therapy, and 40% of the dose-escalation patients had previously received checkpoint inhibitors. Partial responses occurred in three dose-escalation patients: two with cutaneous melanoma and one with hepatocellular carcinoma. The purpose of peripheral TCRbeta sequencing was to test whether ivuxolimab changed TCR sequence diversity and led to clonal T-cell expansion. The monotherapy dose-escalation portion (N of about 50 patients) of the phase I ivuxolimab trial is reported in the paper.

To sequence the TCRbeta CDR3 region, genomic DNA was isolated from the sorted cells. TCRbeta CDR3 regions were sequenced using the immunoSEQ Assay. Sourced from immuneACCESS, this table was stored by TCRdb with only in-frame sequences that have V and J called. A share of the clones is absent; for the studies checked, an unresolved V gene accounts for under half, and the remainder has no known explanation. The sample yields fewer than 80,000 clones; 85% were counted once. The ten largest account for over 4.5% of the sample. What the work shows at the level of the full study, not this receptor alone: Antigen specificity was not determined for the clonally expanded peripheral T cells. At doses of 0.1 to 3.0 mg/kg, clonal expansion of both CD4+ and CD8+ blood T cells was observed from baseline to week 6. After ivuxolimab, CD8+ T cells had more expanded clones than CD4+ T cells on average. Low levels of normalized T-cell clonal expansion were also seen in some patients who did not respond. In the 0.1-3.0 mg/kg groups, partial responders had among the lowest normalized peripheral clonal expansion, particularly in CD8+ T cells.

The trial excluded patients who had a history of autoimmune disease or who were on systemic immunosuppression. Peripheral blood for TCR sequencing was drawn from every dose cohort at baseline, at cycle 4 day 1 and at cycle 7 day 1. Samples were obtained from an open-label, multicenter, first-in-human phase I dose-escalation trial of ivuxolimab. Adults with locally advanced or metastatic melanoma, renal cell, hepatocellular, or head and neck squamous cell carcinoma were enrolled in the trial. Before TCR sequencing, CD4+ T cells and CD8+ T cells from peripheral blood were sorted into separate populations. From its cysteine to its phenylalanine, the CDR3 spans 14 amino acids. Only the CDR3 portion is preserved as DNA: 42 bases, with reading frame beginning at the first base. CDR1 SGHNT and CDR2 YYREEE were looked up in the germline V gene (reference sequence). Trimming costs V 2 bases and J 2 bases, and their ends lie 10 bases apart.

The rearrangement joined TRBV5-4 to TRBJ1-1; the D segment could be TRBD1, given 6 matching bases. Here the sequenced sample was CD4+ or CD8+ T cells sorted from blood, taken in a trial of the OX40 agonist ivuxolimab. This TCR was recovered from an adult with an advanced solid tumor such as melanoma, head and neck, liver or kidney cancer. DNA sequence: TGTGCCAGCAGCTTACAGGGAGCCAACACTGAAGCTTTCTTT. Its translation is CASSLQGANTEAFF.